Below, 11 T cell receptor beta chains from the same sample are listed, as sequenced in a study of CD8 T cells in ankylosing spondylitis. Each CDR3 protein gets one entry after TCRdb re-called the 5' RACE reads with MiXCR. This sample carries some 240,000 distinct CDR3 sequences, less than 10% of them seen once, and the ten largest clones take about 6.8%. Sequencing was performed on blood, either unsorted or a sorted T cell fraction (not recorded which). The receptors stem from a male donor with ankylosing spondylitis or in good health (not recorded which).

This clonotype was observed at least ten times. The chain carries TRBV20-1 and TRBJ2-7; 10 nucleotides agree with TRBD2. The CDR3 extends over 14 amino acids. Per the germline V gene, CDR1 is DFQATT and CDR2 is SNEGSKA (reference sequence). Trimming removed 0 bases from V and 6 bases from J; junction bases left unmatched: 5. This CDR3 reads CSARDSSGSSEQYF. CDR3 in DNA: TGCAGTGCTAGAGATTCTAGCGGGAGTTCCGAGCAGTACTTC.

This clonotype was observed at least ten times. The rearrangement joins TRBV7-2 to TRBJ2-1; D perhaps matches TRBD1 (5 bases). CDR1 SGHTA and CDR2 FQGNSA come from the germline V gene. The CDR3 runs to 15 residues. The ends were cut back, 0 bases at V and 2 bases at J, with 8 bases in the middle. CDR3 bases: TGTGCCAGCAGCTTAGCGTCAGGGACCTACAATGAGCAGTTCTTC. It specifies CASSLASGTYNEQFF.

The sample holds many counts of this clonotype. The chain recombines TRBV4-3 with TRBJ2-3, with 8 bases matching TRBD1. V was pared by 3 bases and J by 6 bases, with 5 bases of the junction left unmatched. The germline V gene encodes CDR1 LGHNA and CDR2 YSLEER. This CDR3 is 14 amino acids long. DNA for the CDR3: TGCGCCAGCAGCCACGACCGGGACAGGGATACGCAGTATTTT. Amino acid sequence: CASSHDRDRDTQYF.

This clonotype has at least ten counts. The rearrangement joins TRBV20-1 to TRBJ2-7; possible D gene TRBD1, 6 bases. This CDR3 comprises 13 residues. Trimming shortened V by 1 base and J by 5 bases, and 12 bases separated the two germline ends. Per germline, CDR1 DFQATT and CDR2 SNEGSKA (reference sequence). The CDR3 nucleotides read TGCAGTGCTAGAGGAGAGGGGGACCACGAGCAGTACTTC. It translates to CSARGEGDHEQYF.

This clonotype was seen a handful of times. CDR3 sequence: CASSGPGRIYNEQFF. The CDR3 region has the DNA TGTGCCAGCAGCGGCCCGGGACGGATCTACAATGAGCAGTTCTTC. The chain uses TRBV7-2 and TRBJ2-1, with D perhaps matching TRBD1 or TRBD2 (5 bases each). Trimming took off 5 bases at V and 3 bases at J, with 14 bases between the two ends. The CDR3 covers 15 residues. Germline CDR1 SGHTA, CDR2 FQGNSA.

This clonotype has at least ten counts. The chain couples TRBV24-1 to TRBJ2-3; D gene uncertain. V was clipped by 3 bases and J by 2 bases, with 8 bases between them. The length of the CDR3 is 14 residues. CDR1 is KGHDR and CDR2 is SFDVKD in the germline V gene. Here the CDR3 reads CATSDADPTDTQYF. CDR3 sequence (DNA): TGTGCCACCAGTGATGCCGACCCCACAGATACGCAGTATTTT.

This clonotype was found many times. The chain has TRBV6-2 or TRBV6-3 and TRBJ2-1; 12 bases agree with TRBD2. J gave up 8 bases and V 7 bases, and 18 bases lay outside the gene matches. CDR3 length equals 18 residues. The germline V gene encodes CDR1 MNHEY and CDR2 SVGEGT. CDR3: CASTPLGELAGGRDEQFF. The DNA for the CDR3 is TGTGCCAGCACTCCCCTCGGGGAACTAGCGGGGGGCCGAGATGAGCAGTTCTTC.

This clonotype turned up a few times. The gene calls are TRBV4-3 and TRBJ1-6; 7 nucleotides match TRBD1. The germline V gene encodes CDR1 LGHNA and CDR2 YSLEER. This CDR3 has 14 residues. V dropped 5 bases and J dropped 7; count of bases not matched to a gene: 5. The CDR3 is CASSTGQPNSPLHF. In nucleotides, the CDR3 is TGCGCCAGCAGCACGGGACAGCCCAATTCACCCCTCCACTTT.

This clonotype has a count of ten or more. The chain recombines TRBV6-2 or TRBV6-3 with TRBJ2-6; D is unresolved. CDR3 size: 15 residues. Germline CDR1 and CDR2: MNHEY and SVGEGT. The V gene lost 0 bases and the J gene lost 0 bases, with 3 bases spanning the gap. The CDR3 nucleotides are TGTGCCAGCAGTTACTCTTTCTCTGGGGCCAACGTCCTGACTTTC. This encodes CASSYSFSGANVLTF.

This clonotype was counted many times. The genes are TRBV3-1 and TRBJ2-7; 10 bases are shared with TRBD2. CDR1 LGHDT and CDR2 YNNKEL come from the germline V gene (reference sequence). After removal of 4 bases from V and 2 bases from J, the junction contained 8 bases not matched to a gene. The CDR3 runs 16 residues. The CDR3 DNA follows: TGTGCCAGCAGCCTCCTAGGACTAGCGGATGCCTACGAGCAGTACTTC. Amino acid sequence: CASSLLGLADAYEQYF.

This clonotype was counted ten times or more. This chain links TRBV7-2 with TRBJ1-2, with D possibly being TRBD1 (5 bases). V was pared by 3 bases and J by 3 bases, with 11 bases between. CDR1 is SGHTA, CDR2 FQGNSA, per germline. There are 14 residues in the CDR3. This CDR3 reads CASSLKGLYYGYTF. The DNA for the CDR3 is TGTGCCAGCAGCTTGAAGGGGCTTTACTATGGCTACACCTTC. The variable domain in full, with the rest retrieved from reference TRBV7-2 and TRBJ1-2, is GAGVSQSPSNKVTEKGKDVELRCDPISGHTALYWYRQSLGQGLEFLIYFQGNSAPDKSGLPSDRFSAERTGGSVSTLTIQRTQQEDSAVYLCASSLKGLYYGYTFGSGTRLTVV.